Below are 27 T cell receptor beta chains sequenced from a single sample in a study of blood T cell repertoires in COVID-19 (dated by TCRdb to about 2020). Library creation used the immunoSEQ multiplex PCR assay. Here the immuneACCESS table is served through TCRdb, limited to in-frame sequences with V and J called. Missing clones are a known gap in these copies; in checked studies unresolved V genes cover under half, and the rest lacks a known reason. The sample profile shows tens of thousands of clones; around 82% of them were found once. The ten largest clones add up to 6.5% to 8% of the sample. The specimen was peripheral blood. The receptors shown here come from a human donor in a cohort sampled during active COVID-19.

V and J are TRBV30 and TRBJ2-7; TRBD1 might be the D (5 bases). The CDR3 contains 12 residues. The V gene's germline CDR1 is GTSNPN and CDR2 SVGIG (reference sequence). Trimming cost V 3 bases and J 4 bases, with 10 bases left between them. CDR3 protein: CAWSPRAYEQYF. Here the CDR3 DNA reads TGTGCCTGGAGCCCCAGGGCTTACGAGCAGTACTTC.

The gene calls are TRBV5-4 and TRBJ1-1; the D is unclear. The CDR3 totals 14 residues. V dropped 4 bases and J dropped 1 base, with 11 bases sitting between them. The germline V gene encodes CDR1 SGHNT and CDR2 YYREEE (reference sequence). CDR3 loop: CASSLGRENTEAFF. CDR3 coding DNA: TGTGCCAGCAGCCTTGGACGGGAGAACACTGAAGCTTTCTTT. The full variable domain, its missing parts supplied by reference TRBV5-4 and TRBJ1-1, is ETGVTQSPTHLIKTRGQQVTLRCSSQSGHNTVSWYQQALGQGPQFIFQYYREEENGRGNFPPRFSGLQFPNYSSELNVNALELDDSALYLCASSLGRENTEAFFGQGTRLTVV.

This rearrangement joins TRBV9 to TRBJ2-1; D is perhaps TRBD2 (5 bases). Trimming left V 0 bases short and J 12 bases short, with 22 bases between. This CDR3 spans 16 amino acids. Germline V lookup: CDR1 SGDLS, CDR2 YYNGEE. The CDR3 sequence: CASSVEPSYTLEGQFF. Written as DNA, the CDR3 is TGTGCCAGCAGCGTAGAGCCTAGCTATACCCTAGAAGGGCAGTTCTTC. The full variable domain, rest sourced from reference TRBV9 and TRBJ2-1, is DSGVTQTPKHLITATGQRVTLRCSPRSGDLSVYWYQQSLDQGLQFLIQYYNGEERAKGNILERFSAQQFPDLHSELNLSSLELGDSALYFCASSVEPSYTLEGQFFGPGTRLTVL.

The chain combines TRBV7-2 with TRBJ2-4, with D possibly being TRBD2 (5 bases). V dropped 4 bases and J dropped 2 bases, with 12 bases sitting between them. CDR1 and CDR2 (germline): SGHTA, FQGNSA. This CDR3 has 15 residues. The CDR3 is CASSSGWETKNIQYF. In DNA form, the CDR3 reads TGTGCCAGCAGCTCCGGCTGGGAGACCAAAAACATTCAGTACTTC.

The chain couples TRBV19 to TRBJ2-7, with 10 bases aligning to TRBD2. The CDR3 covers 17 residues. The V segment lost 3 bases and the J segment 3 bases; nucleotides outside the gene matches: 11. CDR1 and CDR2 (germline): LNHDA, SQIVND (reference sequence). The CDR3, as DNA: TGTGCCAGTAGTATTCGGCTAGCGGGGGCCAGTTTCTACGAGCAGTACTTC. It encodes CASSIRLAGASFYEQYF.

This chain connects TRBV28 to TRBJ1-2; TRBD1 agrees at 9 bases. Trimming took 5 bases from V and 9 from J; bases not matched to a gene: 13. CDR1 MDHEN and CDR2 SYDVKM come from the germline V gene. This CDR3 region has 15 residues. The CDR3 reads CASSPTGTGYSRYTF. DNA for the CDR3: TGTGCCAGCAGTCCCACCGGGACAGGGTATTCCCGCTACACCTTC.

This rearrangement joins TRBV5-1 to TRBJ1-1; possibly TRBD1 for D (6 bases). The CDR3 has 13 amino acids. From germline, CDR1 is SGHRS and CDR2 YFSETQ. V was cut by 3 bases and J by 6 bases, with 12 bases left in between. CDR3 sequence: CASSSPGQPEAFF. CDR3 coding DNA: TGCGCCAGCAGCTCTCCAGGACAGCCTGAAGCTTTCTTT.

This clone turned up a few times. V usage is TRBV4-1 and J usage is TRBJ2-7; TRBD2 is a possible D gene (5 bases). V was cut by 4 bases and J by 6 bases, with 16 bases left in between. This CDR3 spans 14 amino acids. Per germline, CDR1 MGHRA and CDR2 YSYEKL. The CDR3 reads CASSPTDSVGEQYF. In nucleotides, the CDR3 is TGCGCCAGCAGCCCCACGGACTCAGTTGGCGAGCAGTACTTC.

The rearrangement links TRBV18 to TRBJ1-5; TRBD1 matches 10 bases. The germline V gene encodes CDR1 KGHSH and CDR2 LQKENI. The ends lost 2 bases at V and 2 bases at J; junction bases unmatched: 0. The CDR3 is made up of 15 amino acids. CDR3 DNA sequence: TGTGCCAGCTCACCAGGGACAGGGGGCAATCAGCCCCAGCATTTT. Translation: CASSPGTGGNQPQHF.

This clone was detected only a few times. The rearrangement uses TRBV9 and TRBJ1-1, with TRBD1 identical over 7 bases. The J segment lost 2 bases and the V segment lost 4 bases, leaving 2 bases of the junction unmatched. CDR3 size: 13 residues. Germline CDR1 and CDR2: SGDLS and YYNGEE. The CDR3 reads CASSYRGNTEAFF. The CDR3 DNA reads as TGTGCCAGCAGCTACAGGGGAAACACTGAAGCTTTCTTT.

The chain combines TRBV4-3 with TRBJ1-4; D call uncertain. Per germline, CDR1 LGHNA and CDR2 YSLEER. V lost 0 bases to trimming and J lost 4 bases, with 12 bases between them. This CDR3 contains 16 residues. The CDR3 region is CASSQEVRGGNEKLFF. The CDR3, as DNA: TGCGCCAGCAGCCAAGAGGTCCGGGGAGGTAATGAAAAACTGTTTTTT.

The count of this clone is one. The chain links TRBV19 to TRBJ1-2; D remains unclear. Germline assignment: CDR1 LNHDA and CDR2 SQIVND (reference sequence). CDR3 length: 11 amino acids. With 7 bases removed from V and 4 bases from J, the gap between germline ends came to 7 bases. CDR3 bases: TGTGCCAGTAAAGCCGTCTATGGCTACACCTTC. This sequence encodes CASKAVYGYTF.

DNA for the CDR3: TGCGCCAGCAGTGAGCGGTCAATCGGTGGCACTGAAGCTTTCTTT. Residues: CASSERSIGGTEAFF. V gene TRBV10-2 combines with J gene TRBJ1-1; no firm D call. The CDR3 contains 15 residues. Germline CDR1 is WSHSY and CDR2 is SAAADI. V was clipped by 2 bases and J by 4 bases, with 14 bases between them.

This clone has more than one count but fewer than ten. The V call is TRBV6-5, the J call TRBJ1-1, with a tentative D call TRBD1 (6 bases). Trimming stripped 6 bases from V and 1 base from J, with 12 bases between. This CDR3 has 14 residues. The V gene's germline CDR1 is MNHEY and CDR2 SVGAGI. CDR3 amino acids: CASSARGGNTEAFF. The CDR3 DNA is TGTGCCAGCAGCGCAAGGGGGGGGAACACTGAAGCTTTCTTT.

The chain couples TRBV19 to TRBJ1-1; D may be TRBD1 (5 bases). The ends were cut back, 9 bases at V and 6 bases at J, with 17 bases in the middle. Germline CDR1 reads LNHDA; CDR2 reads SQIVND (reference sequence). The CDR3 sequence is 13 residues long. This CDR3 reads CASTGRVRSEAFF. The CDR3 region has the DNA TGTGCCAGCACAGGTCGCGTACGCTCTGAAGCTTTCTTT.

The J gene is TRBJ2-1, the V gene TRBV7-9; TRBD2 agrees at 8 bases. The CDR3 length is 15 residues. Trimming at V came to 4 bases and at J to 6 bases, leaving 8 bases not matched to a gene. Germline lookup yields CDR1 SEHNR and CDR2 FQNEAQ (reference sequence). The CDR3 loop reads CASSSPERGSNEQFF. For the CDR3, the DNA is TGTGCCAGCAGCTCCCCGGAGCGGGGGTCCAATGAGCAGTTCTTC.

V is TRBV6-2 or TRBV6-3 and J is TRBJ2-5; 7 bases line up with TRBD2. The CDR3 is 14 residues long. Trimming removed 4 bases from V and 1 base from J; junction bases left unmatched: 3. The germline gives CDR1 MNHEY, CDR2 SVGEGT. CDR3 residues: CASSWGLLQETQYF. In DNA, the CDR3 is TGTGCCAGCAGTTGGGGACTACTCCAAGAGACCCAGTACTTC.

The chain combines TRBV5-5 with TRBJ1-1; D is perhaps TRBD1 (5 bases). The germline CDR1 and CDR2 sequences are SGHKS and YYEKEE (reference sequence). The V end lost 0 bases, the J end lost 1 base, and 13 bases lay between the germline ends. This CDR3 is 16 amino acids long. CDR3 amino acids: CASSLVGGSANTEAFF. DNA of the CDR3: TGTGCCAGCAGCTTGGTCGGGGGGTCTGCGAACACTGAAGCTTTCTTT.

The CDR3 nucleotides read TGTGCCAGCAGCTTGGCTGGACTAGCGAGGGTTCAGGAGACCCAGTACTTC. As protein: CASSLAGLARVQETQYF. This chain uses TRBV5-6 with TRBJ2-5; 9 nucleotides line up with TRBD2. With 0 bases clipped from V and 5 bases from J, the junction kept 11 bases outside the gene matches. CDR3 length: 17 residues. CDR1 SGHDT and CDR2 YYEEEE come from the germline V gene.

This clone was found a few times. The J gene is TRBJ1-3, the V gene TRBV9, with TRBD1 identical over 9 bases. Germline V gene sequence: CDR1 SGDLS, CDR2 YYNGEE. Unmatched junction bases numbered 7, after V lost 4 bases and J lost 8 bases. This CDR3 is 14 amino acids long. The CDR3 nucleotides read TGTGCCAGCAGCTCACAGGGGGCGATGGACACCATATATTTT. Translation: CASSSQGAMDTIYF. Using reference TRBV9 and TRBJ1-3 for the parts outside the CDR3, the full variable domain is DSGVTQTPKHLITATGQRVTLRCSPRSGDLSVYWYQQSLDQGLQFLIQYYNGEERAKGNILERFSAQQFPDLHSELNLSSLELGDSALYFCASSSQGAMDTIYFGEGSWLTVV.

This chain links TRBV4-1 with TRBJ1-2; weak D call: TRBD1 (6 bases). The CDR3 extends over 16 amino acids. Trimming removed 0 bases from V and 2 bases from J, with 13 bases in between. Germline V CDR1 and CDR2: MGHRA, YSYEKL. CDR3 residues: CASSQEGTGLNYGYTF. The CDR3 bases are TGCGCCAGCAGCCAAGAGGGCACAGGGTTGAACTATGGCTACACCTTC.

The V and J genes are TRBV2 and TRBJ2-3, with 9 bases that match TRBD2. The CDR3 is 18 amino acids. Germline CDR1 and CDR2: SNHLY and FYNNEI. V trimming: 1 base; J trimming: 0 bases; junction bases outside the gene matches: 8. CDR3 protein: CASSEGRLAGASTDTQYF. In DNA, the CDR3 is TGTGCCAGCAGTGAAGGCCGGTTAGCGGGGGCAAGCACAGATACGCAGTATTTT.

This clone was seen a few times. V and J are TRBV12-3 or TRBV12-4 and TRBJ2-2; D not certain. V lost 3 bases to trimming and J lost 1 base, with 3 bases between them. The CDR3 consists of 13 residues. CDR3 DNA sequence: TGTGCCAGCAGTTTTAAGAACACCGGGGAGCTGTTTTTT. The encoded protein is CASSFKNTGELFF.

V usage is TRBV6-5 and J usage is TRBJ1-5; D remains ambiguous. There are 13 residues in the CDR3. Trimming pared 6 bases from V and 3 bases from J, leaving 9 bases between. From germline, CDR1 is MNHEY and CDR2 SVGAGI. The chain's CDR3 is CASSLGLNQPQHF. DNA for the CDR3: TGTGCCAGCAGCCTGGGCCTCAATCAGCCCCAGCATTTT.

V and J are TRBV12-3 or TRBV12-4 and TRBJ1-1, with D perhaps matching TRBD1 (6 bases). The CDR3 sequence is 13 residues long. Trimming left V 1 base short and J 6 bases short, with 9 bases between. CDR3 nucleotides: TGTGCCAGCAGTTTAGGGGGGCCCGCTGAAGCTTTCTTT. This sequence encodes CASSLGGPAEAFF.

The chain links TRBV7-2 to TRBJ1-2; maybe TRBD1 (6 bases). The V end was cut by 2 bases, the J end by 8 bases, with 21 bases between. The CDR3 extends over 16 amino acids. CDR1 and CDR2 from the germline V gene are SGHTA and FQGNSA. Written as DNA, the CDR3 is TGTGCCAGCAGCTTAACGACCCAGGGGCTAATTGGGGGCTACACCTTC. This sequence encodes CASSLTTQGLIGGYTF.

CDR3 sequence: CASSPPATGIEGNQPQHF. As DNA, the CDR3 is TGTGCCAGCTCACCACCGGCAACAGGGATTGAGGGCAATCAGCCCCAGCATTTT. J is TRBJ1-5 and V is TRBV18; possibly TRBD1 for D (6 bases). With 0 bases removed from V and 2 bases from J, the gap between germline ends came to 17 bases. The CDR3 length is 18 residues. CDR1 and CDR2 from the germline V gene are KGHSH and LQKENI.